Shown below are 26 T cell receptor beta chains from a single sample sequenced in a study of blood T cells in healthy people across ages. Using a J-beta primer mix together with a sample-barcoded 5' primer, a second PCR was run for roughly 6 to 12 cycles. TCRdb analysed the 5' RACE reads with MiXCR anew, one entry per CDR3 protein. There are 800,000 to 900,000 distinct CDR3 sequences in the sample; 62% occur only once, and 28% lies in the top ten. Sequencing input: blood. Receptors originate from a man aged 30 to 45 in good health.

This chain connects TRBV28 to TRBJ2-4; the match to TRBD2 covers 7 bases. The germline V gene has CDR1 MDHEN and CDR2 SYDVKM. The CDR3 extends over 12 amino acids. V dropped 8 bases and J dropped 13; count of bases not matched to a gene: 11. This CDR3 is CASQWVGREQYF. As DNA, the CDR3 is TGTGCCAGCCAGTGGGTGGGGAGGGAGCAGTACTTC. Full variable domain (rest looked up from reference TRBV28 and TRBJ2-4): DVKVTQSSRYLVKRTGEKVFLECVQDMDHENMFWYRQDPGLGLRLIYFSYDVKMKEKGDIPEGYSVSREKKERFSLILESASTNQTSMYLCASQWVGREQYFGAGTRLSVL.

CDR3 DNA: TGTGCCAGCAGCCAACCCTTGAGCGGGGGGTTTGTAGTGGAGCAGTTCTTC. Protein sequence: CASSQPLSGGFVVEQFF. The chain carries TRBV9 and TRBJ2-1; 9 nucleotides line up with TRBD2. CDR3 length: 17 amino acids. After removal of 4 bases from V and 10 bases from J, the junction contained 18 bases not matched to a gene. In germline, CDR1 is SGDLS, CDR2 YYNGEE. Combining the CDR3 with reference TRBV9 and TRBJ2-1 gives the whole variable domain DSGVTQTPKHLITATGQRVTLRCSPRSGDLSVYWYQQSLDQGLQFLIQYYNGEERAKGNILERFSAQQFPDLHSELNLSSLELGDSALYFCASSQPLSGGFVVEQFFGPGTRLTVL.

The chain links TRBV12-3 or TRBV12-4 to TRBJ2-4; 9 bases agree with TRBD2. TRBJ2-7 explains the end of the DNA better; the J call may be wrong. The CDR3 loop spans 15 amino acids. CDR3 DNA: TGTGCCAGCAAATCCTCGGGCGGGGGGGACTACGAGCAGTACTTC. Translating gives CASKSSGGGDYEQYF.

This clonotype was counted only a few times. This chain connects TRBV6-5 to TRBJ1-6; 7 bases match TRBD1. CDR1 and CDR2 (germline): MNHEY, SVGAGI. The CDR3 extends over 12 amino acids. J lost 12 bases, V lost 6 bases, and 5 bases had no gene match. The CDR3 DNA reads TGTGCCAGCAGCTCAGGGGGGAGACCCCTCCACTTT. It is translated as CASSSGGRPLHF.

This clonotype was observed a handful of times. The chain combines TRBV2 with TRBJ1-5, with a weak D call TRBD1 (6 bases). The V and J ends lost 2 bases and 6 bases respectively, with 14 bases between them. The CDR3 sequence is 15 residues long. Germline loops: CDR1 SNHLY, CDR2 FYNNEI. DNA for the CDR3: TGTGCCAGCAGTGAAAGTAGGGGGGCGGGTCAGCCCCAGCATTTT. It codes for CASSESRGAGQPQHF. The variable domain in full, with the rest retrieved from reference TRBV2 and TRBJ1-5, is EPEVTQTPSHQVTQMGQEVILRCVPISNHLYFYWYRQILGQKVEFLVSFYNNEISEKSEIFDDQFSVERPDGSNFTLKIRSTKLEDSAMYFCASSESRGAGQPQHFGDGTRLSIL.

This clonotype was seen more than once but under ten times. The chain recombines TRBV28 with TRBJ2-7; D not resolved. Germline-derived CDR1 and CDR2 are MDHEN and SYDVKM. V was cut by 2 bases and J by 4 bases, with 6 bases left in between. The CDR3 contains 12 residues. The CDR3 DNA reads as TGTGCCAGCAGTTTAGCATATTACGAGCAGTACTTC. Its translation: CASSLAYYEQYF.

This chain uses TRBV15 with TRBJ2-3, with D uncertain. V lost 0 bases and J lost 6, with 7 bases in between. The CDR3 is 13 residues long. The germline V gene has CDR1 LNHNV and CDR2 YYDKDF (reference sequence). The CDR3 region is CATSRDVLDTQYF. Written as DNA, the CDR3 is TGTGCCACCAGCAGAGATGTGCTGGATACGCAGTATTTT.

The chain joins TRBV7-8 to TRBJ2-3; D uncertain. The V gene lost 10 bases and the J gene lost 2 bases, with 22 bases spanning the gap. Germline values: CDR1 SGHVS, CDR2 FQNEAQ. CDR3 size: 16 residues. In nucleotides, the CDR3 is TGTGCCAACCAAGCCGAATCGGCAGCTTTCACAGATACGCAGTATTTT. It translates to CANQAESAAFTDTQYF. Full variable domain (outside the CDR3, taken from reference TRBV7-8 and TRBJ2-3): GAGVSQSPRYKVAKRGQDVALRCDPISGHVSLFWYQQALGQGPEFLTYFQNEAQLDKSGLPSDRFFAERPEGSVSTLKIQRTQQEDSAVYLCANQAESAAFTDTQYFGPGTRLTVL.

Only a few counts were recorded for this clonotype. The V call is TRBV20-1, the J call TRBJ2-7; D is possibly TRBD2 (5 bases). The V gene's germline CDR1 is DFQATT and CDR2 SNEGSKA (reference sequence). The CDR3 covers 12 residues. V lost 6 bases to trimming and J lost 2 bases, with 11 bases between them. The CDR3 DNA is TGCAGTGCCGAGGGAGTTACCTACGAGCAGTACTTC. Amino acid sequence: CSAEGVTYEQYF.

This chain joins TRBV5-1 and TRBJ2-2; tentatively, D is TRBD2 (6 bases). Trimming cost V 5 bases and J 7 bases, with 18 bases left between them. CDR3 length: 15 amino acids. Germline CDR1 SGHRS, CDR2 YFSETQ. The CDR3 region has the DNA TGCGCCAGCAGACCCCTGGAGGGCGAGAGCGGGGAGCTGTTTTTT. As protein: CASRPLEGESGELFF.

The J gene is TRBJ1-4, the V gene TRBV9, with 8 positions matching TRBD1. Unmatched junction bases numbered 11, after V lost 3 bases and J lost 7 bases. Germline CDR1 reads SGDLS; CDR2 reads YYNGEE. The CDR3 is made up of 16 amino acids. In DNA, the CDR3 is TGTGCCAGCAGCGCCATGCCAGGGGGCGGGGGTGAAAAACTGTTTTTT. Amino acids: CASSAMPGGGGEKLFF.

This clonotype has a handful of counts. The rearrangement links TRBV6-2 or TRBV6-3 to TRBJ2-7; no definite D call. Trimming left V 3 bases short and J 3 bases short, with 6 bases between. CDR1 is MNHEY and CDR2 is SVGEGT in the germline V gene. This CDR3 contains 12 residues. The CDR3, as DNA: TGTGCCAGCAGTTATGACGACTACGAGCAGTACTTC. This encodes CASSYDDYEQYF.

The chain is built from TRBV6-1 and TRBJ1-2, with 8 bases fitting TRBD1. This CDR3 region has 16 residues. The ends lost 5 bases at V and 4 bases at J; junction bases unmatched: 12. CDR1 is MNHNS and CDR2 is SASEGT in the germline V gene. The CDR3 reads CASSPNSADRGYGYTF. CDR3 DNA: TGTGCCAGCAGTCCCAATTCCGCTGACAGGGGCTATGGCTACACCTTC.

This clonotype was seen only a few times. V gene TRBV20-1 combines with J gene TRBJ2-5; 7 bases are a match to TRBD2. Germline V CDR1 and CDR2: DFQATT, SNEGSKA (reference sequence). CDR3 length equals 13 residues. The J segment lost 5 bases and the V segment lost 6 bases, leaving 9 bases of the junction unmatched. The CDR3 DNA follows: TGCAGTGCAGAGCGGGACTTCCAGGAGACCCAGTACTTC. It specifies CSAERDFQETQYF.

The chain uses TRBV29-1 and TRBJ1-2, with D perhaps matching TRBD1 (5 bases). CDR1 SQVTM and CDR2 ANQGSEA come from the germline V gene. The CDR3 runs to 13 residues. V was clipped by 6 bases and J by 0 bases, with 11 bases between them. The CDR3 region has the DNA TGCAGCGTGAGGGACGGAGCTAACTATGGCTACACCTTC. Protein sequence: CSVRDGANYGYTF.

This chain uses TRBV6-6 with TRBJ1-5; the match to TRBD1 covers 8 bases. The ends lost 2 bases at V and 0 bases at J; junction bases unmatched: 3. Germline loops: CDR1 MNHNY, CDR2 SVGAGI (reference sequence). This CDR3 has 16 residues. CDR3 in DNA: TGTGCCAGCAGTTACCAGGGACAGGTTAGCAATCAGCCCCAGCATTTT. Translated, it gives CASSYQGQVSNQPQHF.

In the case of this clonotype: One end of the junction varies from germline; a read error may be responsible. This rearrangement joins TRBV6-1 to TRBJ2-2; TRBD2 aligns across 7 bases. The CDR3 has 15 amino acids. Germline V gene sequence: CDR1 MNHNS, CDR2 SASEGT. CDR3: CAITMLAANTGGLFF. DNA of the CDR3: TGTGCCATAACCATGCTAGCGGCGAACACCGGGGGGCTGTTTTTT.

V usage is TRBV12-3 or TRBV12-4 and J usage is TRBJ1-6; a possible D gene is TRBD1 (6 bases). The length of the CDR3 is 15 residues. Trimming cost V 6 bases and J 14 bases, with 23 bases left between them. The CDR3 loop reads CASSLAGAARLALHF. CDR3 DNA: TGTGCCAGCAGCCTCGCAGGGGCCGCTCGTCTGGCCCTCCACTTT.

This chain uses TRBV28 with TRBJ1-5, with 7 bases matching TRBD1. CDR1 MDHEN and CDR2 SYDVKM come from the germline V gene. The CDR3 has 15 amino acids. The V and J ends lost 6 bases and 5 bases, in that order; junction bases with no gene match: 10. CDR3 loop: CASSLTGVRDQPQHF. CDR3 nucleotide sequence: TGTGCCAGCAGCCTAACAGGGGTTAGAGATCAGCCCCAGCATTTT.

This rearrangement joins TRBV2 to TRBJ2-5; 8 bases agree with TRBD1. Germline values: CDR1 SNHLY, CDR2 FYNNEI. This CDR3 contains 13 residues. J was trimmed by 7 bases and V by 7 bases; bases with no gene match: 8. In DNA, the CDR3 is TGTGCCAGCACTAGGACAGGGTTTGGGACCCAGTACTTC. It yields the protein CASTRTGFGTQYF.

CDR3 in DNA: TGCGCCAGCAGTGTTAGCGGGGACACAGATACGCAGTATTTT. It codes for CASSVSGDTDTQYF. This chain uses TRBV5-1 with TRBJ2-3; 8 bases line up with TRBD2. The V gene end was trimmed by 5 bases and the J gene end by 2 bases; junction bases not matched to a gene: 4. Germline loops: CDR1 SGHRS, CDR2 YFSETQ. The CDR3 loop spans 14 amino acids.

The chain uses TRBV12-3 or TRBV12-4 and TRBJ2-1, with D unclear. The CDR3 is made up of 15 amino acids. Trimming shortened V by 3 bases and J by 6 bases, and 15 bases separated the two germline ends. The CDR3, as DNA: TGTGCCAGCAGTTTTTTAGAATCCTCACCCAATGAGCAGTTCTTC. It translates to CASSFLESSPNEQFF.

J is TRBJ1-5 and V is TRBV10-3, with 7 bases that match TRBD1. The J segment lost 2 bases and the V segment lost 0 bases, leaving 1 base of the junction unmatched. The germline V gene encodes CDR1 ENHRY and CDR2 SYGVKD. This CDR3 region has 15 residues. This CDR3 reads CAISESQGGNQPQHF. CDR3 DNA: TGTGCCATCAGTGAGTCGCAGGGGGGCAATCAGCCCCAGCATTTT.

This clonotype was recorded a few times. V gene TRBV3-1 combines with J gene TRBJ2-4; D tentatively reads TRBD1 or TRBD2 (6 bases each). The ends were cut back, 1 base at V and 4 bases at J, with 17 bases in the middle. The CDR3 runs 17 residues. Per germline, CDR1 LGHDT and CDR2 YNNKEL (reference sequence). The CDR3: CASSQVSGGGPKNIQYF. The CDR3 DNA is TGTGCCAGCAGCCAAGTTTCCGGGGGCGGACCGAAAAACATTCAGTACTTC. The full variable domain, in which reference TRBV3-1 and TRBJ2-4 provide the parts outside the CDR3, is DTAVSQTPKYLVTQMGNDKSIKCEQNLGHDTMYWYKQDSKKFLKIMFSYNNKELIINETVPNRFSPKSPDKAHLNLHINSLELGDSAVYFCASSQVSGGGPKNIQYFGAGTRLSVL.

The chain recombines TRBV6-5 with TRBJ2-5; D may correspond to TRBD1 or TRBD2 (6 bases each). In germline, CDR1 is MNHEY, CDR2 SVGAGI. Trimming shortened V by 4 bases and J by 5 bases, and 17 bases separated the two germline ends. The CDR3 length is 15 residues. As DNA, the CDR3 is TGTGCCAGCAGTTTCACACGGGGGCCCCAGGAGACCCAGTACTTC. As protein: CASSFTRGPQETQYF.

J is TRBJ2-3 and V is TRBV6-6; TRBD2 is a possible D gene (5 bases). V dropped 4 bases and J dropped 4 bases, with 12 bases sitting between them. The germline gives CDR1 MNHNY, CDR2 SVGAGI (reference sequence). The CDR3 sequence is 14 residues long. Here the CDR3 DNA reads TGTGCCAGCAGTTCCCTCGAGGGCGCAGATACGCAGTATTTT. This sequence encodes CASSSLEGADTQYF.